Listed below are T cell receptor beta chains from one sample, sequenced in a study of T cells in localized non-small cell lung cancer. Profiling relied on immunoSEQ multiplex PCR, and the TCRdb table lists in-frame clones only, not all of them. The sample consists of some 82,000 clones, around 82% of them appearing once. This sample comprised PBMCs, obtained before any cancer treatment. The source is a man between 40 and 69 years old with stage II squamous cell lung carcinoma. The CDR3 runs from the conserved cysteine through the conserved F or W. The D gene is left open where the match is weak. Clone size, where shown, is once, few, many, or a class for clones that have expanded.

D gene	V gene	J gene	clone size	CDR3 protein	CDR3 DNA
NA	TRBV6-1	TRBJ1-5	NA	CASSLGHNQPQHF	TGTGCCAGCAGTCTGGGGCACAATCAGCCCCAGCATTTT
TRBD2	TRBV5-4	TRBJ2-3	NA	CASSLKTSGRALGQYF	TGTGCCAGCAGCCTTAAGACTAGCGGGAGGGCTTTGGGGCAGTATTTT
TRBD1	TRBV28	TRBJ1-5	NA	CASRGQGISNQPQHF	TGTGCCAGCAGGGGACAGGGGATTAGCAATCAGCCCCAGCATTTT
NA	TRBV7-2	TRBJ2-7	NA	CASSRGGGPFYEQYF	TGTGCCAGCAGCCGAGGTGGGGGCCCCTTCTACGAGCAGTACTTC
NA	TRBV29-1	TRBJ2-1	NA	CSVDFQRLPNNEQFF	TGCAGCGTTGATTTCCAGCGACTACCAAACAATGAGCAGTTCTTC
NA	TRBV2	TRBJ2-1	NA	CASPTLNNEQFF	TGTGCCAGCCCGACGCTGAACAATGAGCAGTTCTTC
NA	TRBV2	TRBJ2-5	NA	CASSDWPGRLQETQYF	TGTGCCAGCAGTGATTGGCCAGGGCGTTTACAAGAGACCCAGTACTTC
TRBD2	TRBV19	TRBJ2-1	NA	CASSSRRLAGPYNEQFF	TGTGCCAGTAGTTCCCGGCGACTAGCGGGACCCTACAATGAGCAGTTCTTC
NA	TRBV11-3	TRBJ2-7	NA	CASSLDAPGQISSYEQYF	TGTGCCAGCAGCTTAGATGCTCCCGGACAGATAAGCTCCTACGAGCAGTACTTC
NA	TRBV5-6	TRBJ1-6	NA	CASSLRGRNSPLHF	TGTGCCAGCAGCTTGCGGGGCCGAAATTCACCCCTCCACTTT
TRBD2	TRBV5-4	TRBJ2-7	NA	CASSRAGTSGLYEQYF	TGTGCCAGCAGCCGTGCTGGGACTAGCGGACTCTACGAGCAGTACTTC
NA	TRBV9	TRBJ1-2	NA	CASSADRHNYGYTF	TGTGCCAGCAGTGCAGACAGGCATAACTATGGCTACACCTTC
NA	TRBV28	TRBJ2-6	NA	CASSLQGSGANVLTF	TGTGCCAGCAGCCTACAGGGCTCTGGGGCCAACGTCCTGACTTTC
TRBD1	TRBV5-8	TRBJ2-7	NA	CASSLVRGGADEQYF	TGTGCCAGCAGCTTGGTACGAGGGGGCGCGGACGAGCAGTACTTC
NA	TRBV11-2	TRBJ2-2	NA	CASSLGPNTGELFF	TGTGCCAGCAGCTTAGGTCCGAACACCGGGGAGCTGTTTTTT
NA	TRBV19	TRBJ1-4	once	CASSPQGSGEKLFF	TGTGCCAGTAGCCCTCAGGGCTCCGGTGAAAAACTGTTTTTT
NA	TRBV6-1	TRBJ1-5	NA	CASSRQVSNQPQHF	TGTGCCAGCAGCCGACAGGTTAGCAATCAGCCCCAGCATTTT
TRBD1	TRBV4-1	TRBJ1-4	NA	CASRDRGSTNEKLFF	TGCGCCAGCAGGGACAGGGGCAGCACTAATGAAAAACTGTTTTTT
TRBD1	TRBV6-5	TRBJ2-1	once	CASSPDRSSYNEQFF	TGTGCCAGCAGTCCGGACAGGAGCTCCTACAATGAGCAGTTCTTC
NA	TRBV29-1	TRBJ2-6	NA	CSVEGDRSGANVLTF	TGCAGCGTTGAAGGGGACCGCTCTGGGGCCAACGTCCTGACTTTC
TRBD1	TRBV9	TRBJ2-3	NA	CASSYGQGRTDTQYF	TGTGCCAGCAGCTATGGACAGGGCCGCACAGATACGCAGTATTTT
TRBD1	TRBV5-1	TRBJ1-2	NA	CASSLEKQGPGGYTF	TGCGCCAGCAGCTTGGAGAAACAGGGGCCAGGAGGCTACACCTTC
TRBD1	TRBV19	TRBJ2-5	NA	CASSPGQANQETQYF	TGTGCCAGTAGTCCGGGACAGGCGAACCAAGAGACCCAGTACTTC
NA	TRBV6-1	TRBJ2-7	NA	CASSLAPRSYEQYF	TGTGCCAGCAGTCTAGCGCCTCGCTCCTACGAGCAGTACTTC
TRBD1	TRBV30	TRBJ1-1	once	CAWSPLYSGTGNTEAFF	TGTGCCTGGAGTCCGTTGTACTCCGGGACAGGGAACACTGAAGCTTTCTTT
NA	TRBV27	TRBJ1-5	NA	CASSLAGYSNQPQHF	TGTGCCAGCAGTTTGGCAGGTTATAGCAATCAGCCCCAGCATTTT
NA	TRBV2	TRBJ2-7	once	CASSGWGLSNYEQYF	TGTGCCAGCAGTGGATGGGGACTTTCTAATTACGAGCAGTACTTC
TRBD2	TRBV14	TRBJ2-7	NA	CASGAGGSYEQYF	TGTGCCAGCGGTGCGGGAGGCTCCTACGAGCAGTACTTC
NA	TRBV2	TRBJ2-3	NA	CASSDYSSADTQYF	TGTGCCAGCAGTGACTATAGCTCCGCAGATACGCAGTATTTT
NA	TRBV27	TRBJ1-1	NA	CASSLRGDGYTEAFF	TGTGCCAGCAGTTTACGGGGGGACGGGTACACTGAAGCTTTCTTT
NA	TRBV15	TRBJ2-2	NA	CATSLEANTGELFF	TGTGCCACCAGTTTGGAGGCGAACACCGGGGAGCTGTTTTTT
NA	TRBV7-6	TRBJ2-7	few	CASSLEGSSYEQYF	TGTGCCAGCAGCTTAGAGGGTAGTTCCTACGAGCAGTACTTC
NA	TRBV28	TRBJ1-1	NA	CASSLPGRMNTEAFF	TGTGCCAGCAGTTTGCCGGGACGGATGAACACTGAAGCTTTCTTT
TRBD1	TRBV7-3	TRBJ1-1	NA	CASSLGQGNTEAFF	TGTGCCAGCAGCTTGGGACAGGGGAACACTGAAGCTTTCTTT
NA	TRBV2	TRBJ2-3	NA	CASSRVGGPTDTQYF	TGTGCCAGCTCACGGGTGGGGGGCCCCACAGATACGCAGTATTTT